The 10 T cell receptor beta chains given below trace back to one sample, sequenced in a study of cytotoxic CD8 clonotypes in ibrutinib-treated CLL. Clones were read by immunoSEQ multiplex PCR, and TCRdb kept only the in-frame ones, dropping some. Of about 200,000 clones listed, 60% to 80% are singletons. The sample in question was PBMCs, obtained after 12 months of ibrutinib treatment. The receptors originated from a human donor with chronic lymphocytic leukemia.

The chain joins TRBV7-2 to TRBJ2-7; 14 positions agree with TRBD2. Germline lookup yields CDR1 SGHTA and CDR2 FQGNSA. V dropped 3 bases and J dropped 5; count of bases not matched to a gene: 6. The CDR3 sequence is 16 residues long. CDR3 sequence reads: CASSFRLAGGGHEQYF. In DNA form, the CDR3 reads TGTGCCAGCAGCTTTAGACTAGCGGGAGGGGGACACGAGCAGTACTTC. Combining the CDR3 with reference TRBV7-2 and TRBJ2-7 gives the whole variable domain GAGVSQSPSNKVTEKGKDVELRCDPISGHTALYWYRQSLGQGLEFLIYFQGNSAPDKSGLPSDRFSAERTGGSVSTLTIQRTQQEDSAVYLCASSFRLAGGGHEQYFGPGTRLTVT.

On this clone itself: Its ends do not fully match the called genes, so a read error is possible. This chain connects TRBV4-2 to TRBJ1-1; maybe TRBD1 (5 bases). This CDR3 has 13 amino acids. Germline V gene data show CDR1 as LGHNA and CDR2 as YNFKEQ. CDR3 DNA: TGTGCCAGCGGCCAGAGGGGTCGGGCTGAAGCTTTCTTT. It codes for CASGQRGRAEAFF.

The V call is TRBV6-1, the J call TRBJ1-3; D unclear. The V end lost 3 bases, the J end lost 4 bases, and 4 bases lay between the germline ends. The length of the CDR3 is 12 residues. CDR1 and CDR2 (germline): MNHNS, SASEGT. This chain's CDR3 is CASSEGGNTIYF. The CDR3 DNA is TGTGCCAGCAGTGAGGGGGGAAACACCATATATTTT.

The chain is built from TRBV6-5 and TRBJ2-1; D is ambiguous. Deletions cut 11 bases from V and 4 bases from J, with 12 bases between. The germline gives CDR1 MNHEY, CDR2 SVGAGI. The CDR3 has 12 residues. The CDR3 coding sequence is TGTGCCGCCACGGGCAGATACAATGAGCAGTTCTTC. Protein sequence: CAATGRYNEQFF.

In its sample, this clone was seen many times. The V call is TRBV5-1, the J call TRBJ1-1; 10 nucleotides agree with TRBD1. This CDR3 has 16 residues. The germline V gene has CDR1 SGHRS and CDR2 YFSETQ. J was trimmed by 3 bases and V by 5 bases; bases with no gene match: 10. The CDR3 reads CASRHPFGTGDTEAFF. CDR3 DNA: TGCGCCAGCAGACATCCTTTTGGGACAGGGGACACTGAAGCTTTCTTT.

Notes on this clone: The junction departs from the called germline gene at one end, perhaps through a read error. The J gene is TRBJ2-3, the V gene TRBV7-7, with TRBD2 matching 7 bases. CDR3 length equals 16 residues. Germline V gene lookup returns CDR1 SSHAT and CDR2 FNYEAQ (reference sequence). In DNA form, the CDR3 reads TGTGCTAGCAGTCCACTTGGGGGGGTTAGCACAGATACGCAGTATTTT. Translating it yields CASSPLGGVSTDTQYF.

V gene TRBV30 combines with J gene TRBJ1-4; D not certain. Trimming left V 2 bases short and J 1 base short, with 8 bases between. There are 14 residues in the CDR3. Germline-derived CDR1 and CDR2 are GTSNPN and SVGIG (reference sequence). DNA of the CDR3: TGTGCCTGGAGTTCGGCAGGAACTAATGAAAAACTGTTTTTT. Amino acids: CAWSSAGTNEKLFF. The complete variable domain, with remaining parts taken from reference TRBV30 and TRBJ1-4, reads SQTIHQWPATLVQPVGSPLSLECTVEGTSNPNLYWYRQAAGRGLQLLFYSVGIGQISSEVPQNLSASRPQDRQFILSSKKLLLSDSGFYLCAWSSAGTNEKLFFGSGTQLSVL.

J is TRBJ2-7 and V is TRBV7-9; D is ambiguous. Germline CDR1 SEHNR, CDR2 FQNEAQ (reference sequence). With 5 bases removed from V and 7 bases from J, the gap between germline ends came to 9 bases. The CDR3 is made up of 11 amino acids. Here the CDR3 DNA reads TGTGCCAGCAGCAGACTGGGTGAGCAGTACTTC. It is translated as CASSRLGEQYF. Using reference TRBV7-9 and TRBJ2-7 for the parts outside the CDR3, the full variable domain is DTGVSQNPRHKITKRGQNVTFRCDPISEHNRLYWYRQTLGQGPEFLTYFQNEAQLEKSRLLSDRFSAERPKGSFSTLEIQRTEQGDSAMYLCASSRLGEQYFGPGTRLTVT.

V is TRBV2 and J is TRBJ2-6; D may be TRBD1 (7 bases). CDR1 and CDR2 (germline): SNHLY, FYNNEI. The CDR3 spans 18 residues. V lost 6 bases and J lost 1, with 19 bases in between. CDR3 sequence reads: CASRIRQGGFSGANVLTF. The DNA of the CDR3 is TGTGCCAGCAGGATACGACAGGGAGGTTTTTCTGGGGCCAACGTCCTGACTTTC.

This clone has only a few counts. The CDR3, as DNA: TGCGCCAGCAGCTTAAGGCTAGCGGGACGAGAGCAGTACTTC. It encodes CASSLRLAGREQYF. This chain connects TRBV5-1 to TRBJ2-7; 9 nucleotides match TRBD2. The CDR3 spans 14 residues. Losses at the gene ends were 2 bases for V and 7 bases for J; bases not matched to a gene: 7. CDR1 SGHRS and CDR2 YFSETQ come from the germline V gene.